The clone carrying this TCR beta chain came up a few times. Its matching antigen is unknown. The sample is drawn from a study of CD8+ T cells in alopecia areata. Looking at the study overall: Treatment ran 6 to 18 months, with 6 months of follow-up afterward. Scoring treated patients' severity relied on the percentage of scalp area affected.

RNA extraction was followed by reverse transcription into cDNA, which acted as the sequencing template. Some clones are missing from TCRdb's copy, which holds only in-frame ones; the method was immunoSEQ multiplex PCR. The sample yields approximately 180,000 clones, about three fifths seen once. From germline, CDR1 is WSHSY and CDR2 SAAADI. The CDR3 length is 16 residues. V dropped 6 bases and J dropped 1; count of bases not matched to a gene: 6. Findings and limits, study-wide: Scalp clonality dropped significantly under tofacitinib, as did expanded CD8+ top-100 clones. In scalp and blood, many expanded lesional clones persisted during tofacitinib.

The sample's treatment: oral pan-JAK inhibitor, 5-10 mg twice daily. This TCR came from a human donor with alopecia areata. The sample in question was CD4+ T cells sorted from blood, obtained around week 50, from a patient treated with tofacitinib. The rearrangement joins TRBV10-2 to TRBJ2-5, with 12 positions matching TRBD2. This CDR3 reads CASSPRLAGAQETQYF. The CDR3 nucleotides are TGCGCCAGCAGCCCCCGACTAGCGGGGGCCCAAGAGACCCAGTACTTC.